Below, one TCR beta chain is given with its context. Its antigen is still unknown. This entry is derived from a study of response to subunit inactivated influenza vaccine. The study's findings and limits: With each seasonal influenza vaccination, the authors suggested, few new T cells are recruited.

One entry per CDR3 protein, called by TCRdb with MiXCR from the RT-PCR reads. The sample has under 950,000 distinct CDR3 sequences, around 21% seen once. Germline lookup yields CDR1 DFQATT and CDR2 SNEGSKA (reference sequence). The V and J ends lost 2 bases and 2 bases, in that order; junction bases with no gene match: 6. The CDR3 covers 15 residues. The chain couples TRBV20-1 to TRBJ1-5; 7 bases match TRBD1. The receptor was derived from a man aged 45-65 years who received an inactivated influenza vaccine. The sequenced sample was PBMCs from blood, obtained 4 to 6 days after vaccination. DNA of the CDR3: TGCAGTGCTAGACTTAGGACAGGTCGCAATCAGCCCCAGCATTTT. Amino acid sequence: CSARLRTGRNQPQHF.